A selection of T cell receptor beta chains follows, all from one sample in a study of T cell repertoires in cytomegalovirus infection. TCRdb reprocessed the reads with MiXCR, giving one entry per CDR3 protein. The table shows under 500,000 distinct CDR3 sequences, with about 42% occurring only once. No antigen has been identified for these receptors. The specimen was cultured PBMCs, collected from culture after CMV antigen stimulation. The receptors here all came from a human donor in good health (CMV status not recorded). Some clones in this sample may be carry-over from other donors' samples. CDR3s include the opening cysteine and the closing phenylalanine or tryptophan. Fields, in order: V gene, J gene, clone size, D gene, CDR3 length, CDR3 DNA, CDR3 protein. A D gene is named only where the DNA matches it firmly. Clone size is not always given. Where it is, it says once, few, many or a class for expanded clones.

>TRBV7-2|TRBJ1-3|few|-|13
TGTGCCAGTACGGTGGACTCTGGAAACACCATATATTTT
CASTVDSGNTIYF
>TRBV18|TRBJ2-7|-|TRBD2|18
TGTGCCAGCTCACCGTTACTCGGACTAGCGGGAAACTCCTACGAGCAGTACTTC
CASSPLLGLAGNSYEQYF
>TRBV7-2|TRBJ1-6|few|TRBD1|14
TGTGCCAGCAGCTTCCGGGACAGAGTTCCACCCCTCCACTTT
CASSFRDRVPPLHF
>TRBV6-5|TRBJ2-2|-|TRBD2|18
TGTGCCAGCAGTTACCCCCGTTTGGGCGGGAGGTTGACCGGGGAGCTGTTTTTT
CASSYPRLGGRLTGELFF
>TRBV7-9|TRBJ2-1|-|TRBD2|13
TGTGCCAGCCTAGCGGAGGCCTACAATGAGCAGTTCTTC
CASLAEAYNEQFF
>TRBV20-1|TRBJ2-7|-|TRBD2|15
TGCAGTGCTAGTAAAGCGGGAGGGTCCTCCTACGAGCAGTACTTC
CSASKAGGSSYEQYF
>TRBV20-1|TRBJ2-1|-|TRBD2|16
TGCAGTGCTGGAGGAGGGACCGGGAGGGTCTACAATGAGCAGTTCTTC
CSAGGGTGRVYNEQFF
>TRBV4-1|TRBJ1-1|-|TRBD1|14
TGCGCCAGCAGCCAACAAACAGGGGGCACTGAAGCTTTCTTT
CASSQQTGGTEAFF
>TRBV5-4|TRBJ2-1|-|-|16
TGTGCCAGCAGCTTGGTGGGTCTACGCGAGGATAATGAGCAGTTCTTC
CASSLVGLREDNEQFF
>TRBV2|TRBJ1-4|few|-|11
TGTGCCAGTCGGAACCGAAAAAAACTGTTTTTT
CASRNRKKLFF
>TRBV5-6|TRBJ2-7|-|-|14
TGTGCCAGCAGCTTCCGGGACCTCGCCCCCGAGCAGTACTTC
CASSFRDLAPEQYF
>TRBV6-1|TRBJ2-5|few|TRBD1|17
TGTGCCAGCACCCGGGACAGGGGGCTTTCAAAGGGGGAGACCCAGTACTTC
CASTRDRGLSKGETQYF
>TRBV11-3|TRBJ1-1|-|-|13
TGTGCCAGCAGCTCATCCGAGTACACTGAAGCTTTCTTT
CASSSSEYTEAFF
>TRBV6-2/TRBV6-3|TRBJ1-1|-|-|13
TGTGCCAGCAGTTGGGGAGGGATGACTGAAGCTTTCTTT
CASSWGGMTEAFF
>TRBV12-5|TRBJ2-2|-|TRBD2|15
TGTGCTAGTGGCAAGGGACTACCCCTCCCCGGGGAGCTGTTTTTT
CASGKGLPLPGELFF
>TRBV11-2|TRBJ2-3|-|-|14
TGTGCCAGCAGCTTAGGTGCTATCACAGATACGCAGTATTTT
CASSLGAITDTQYF
>TRBV6-5|TRBJ2-3|-|-|15
TGTGCCAGCAGTTACTCGGGTAGCGGCACAGATACGCAGTATTTT
CASSYSGSGTDTQYF